The TCR beta chain described here comes from a study of cytomegalovirus exposure and HLA in healthy donors. Study-wide results and caveats: Productive rates of about 87% or about 30% were seen for most TCR beta V segments in an earlier analysis. DRB1 showed the most TCR associations and HLA-C the fewest in a later analysis, as rates varied by HLA locus. Sequencing likely generated an artifact that appeared as a cluster of highly shared sequence variants. The authors reported that TCR beta sequences could predict HLA-A and HLA-B alleles. These predictions were accurate for most subjects in the first cohort.

As regards this clone: Its antigen is as yet unknown.

Primers for the PCR totalled 60 Vbeta and 13 Jbeta. Sequencing used immunoSEQ multiplex PCR; TCRdb keeps in-frame clones, though not all of them. Its table records 150,000 to 200,000 clones. V shed 4 bases and J shed 4 bases, with 16 bases lying between them. This CDR3 has 15 amino acids. Germline V CDR1 and CDR2: ENHRY, SYGVKD. Sequenced sample: PBMCs. The chain has TRBV10-3 and TRBJ1-1; possible D gene TRBD1, 5 bases. The sequence was obtained from a woman aged 18-29 years in good health and CMV-seropositive. The CDR3 sequence: CAISGGALGITEAFF. The CDR3 bases are TGTGCCATCAGTGGTGGGGCCCTAGGAATCACTGAAGCTTTCTTT.